This T cell receptor beta chain was identified in a study of blood T cells in healthy people across ages. This CDR3 comprises 15 residues. In germline, CDR1 is MDHEN, CDR2 SYDVKM. Trimming cost V 3 bases and J 3 bases; bases outside gene matches: 4. Together with a sample-barcoded 5' primer, a J-beta primer mix was included in a second PCR lasting roughly 7 to 11 cycles. TCRdb ran MiXCR on the 5' RACE reads and lists one entry per CDR3 protein. The table records roughly 800,000 distinct CDR3 sequences, approximately 25% of them present only once. This clonotype has only a few counts. These same data were also listed under a study on T cells of mothers and their children. From that report: Maternal samples each gave over 9 million TCR beta CDR3 reads, and child samples about 3 million each.

The chain uses TRBV28 and TRBJ2-5; 10 nucleotides agree with TRBD2. The receptor comes from a boy aged 5 to 17 in good health. Material for sequencing was blood. Here the CDR3 reads CASSFPGTSEETQYF. The CDR3 region has the DNA TGTGCCAGCAGTTTCCCCGGGACTAGCGAAGAGACCCAGTACTTC.